The clone carrying this T cell receptor (beta chain) was counted only a few times. As yet, its antigen is unknown. This entry comes from a study of T cells after yellow fever vaccination. Using its own MiXCR run on the 5' RACE reads, TCRdb lists one record per CDR3 protein. Among a few hundred thousand distinct CDR3 sequences listed, 18% were seen once. V was clipped by 2 bases and J by 3 bases, with 16 bases between them. The CDR3 has 16 amino acids. CDR1 MNHEY and CDR2 SVGAGI come from the germline V gene. Study-wide findings and caveats: Of the clonotypes, a small share occurred in both CD4 and CD8 compartments. In post-booster samples, most primary-vaccination clones reappeared (approximately 97% CD4, about 91% CD8).

The sample was PBMCs, taken before the yellow fever booster vaccination. The sequence came from a man aged 18 to 29 who received the YFV17D yellow fever vaccine. The V gene is TRBV6-5, the J gene TRBJ1-2; weak D call: TRBD1 (6 bases). DNA of the CDR3: TGTGCCAGCAGTTACGTGGGCAGGGGTTTTCACTATGGCTACACCTTC. It codes for CASSYVGRGFHYGYTF.